These 21 T cell receptor beta chains were sequenced from one sample in a study of blood T cell repertoires in COVID-19. This table comes from immunoSEQ multiplex PCR, and its TCRdb copy is limited to in-frame clones, with some not included. The sample yields about 200,000 clones, 80% seen once. The sequenced sample consisted of peripheral blood. These receptor sequences come from a man aged 55 to 69 with acute or convalescent COVID-19.

J is TRBJ2-7 and V is TRBV6-2 or TRBV6-3, with TRBD1 as a possible D gene (6 bases). Trimming pared 4 bases from V and 5 bases from J, leaving 15 bases between. The CDR3 is 14 amino acids. The V gene's germline CDR1 is MNHEY and CDR2 SVGEGT. The CDR3 reads CASSSATGPHEQYF. The CDR3 DNA is TGTGCCAGCAGTTCCGCGACAGGACCTCACGAGCAGTACTTC.

The CDR3 loop is CASRGGDTGELFF. The CDR3 DNA is TGTGCCAGCAGGGGAGGGGACACCGGGGAGCTGTTTTTT. The rearrangement links TRBV2 to TRBJ2-2, with 7 positions matching TRBD2. Per the germline V gene, CDR1 is SNHLY and CDR2 is FYNNEI. With 6 bases clipped from V and 3 bases from J, the junction kept 1 base outside the gene matches. The CDR3 covers 13 residues.

This chain joins TRBV6-5 and TRBJ1-6; TRBD1 might be the D (5 bases). The CDR3 spans 15 residues. The V end lost 4 bases, the J end lost 5 bases, and 12 bases lay between the germline ends. CDR1 is MNHEY, CDR2 SVGAGI, per germline. CDR3 DNA sequence: TGTGCCAGCAGTTTGACAGAAACAAATAATTCACCCCTCCACTTT. The encoded protein is CASSLTETNNSPLHF.

This clone was detected only once. J is TRBJ1-3 and V is TRBV6-5, with a tentative D call TRBD1 (6 bases). Germline CDR1 and CDR2: MNHEY and SVGAGI. The CDR3 runs 13 residues. Between the trimmed V and J ends, which lost 6 bases and 3 bases, there was a span of 9 bases. The DNA of the CDR3 is TGTGCCAGCAGGGACAGTTTTGGAAACACCATATATTTT. This gives the protein CASRDSFGNTIYF.

J is TRBJ1-1 and V is TRBV15; D gene ambiguous. In germline, CDR1 is LNHNV, CDR2 YYDKDF (reference sequence). With 0 bases removed from V and 4 bases from J, the gap between germline ends came to 12 bases. This CDR3 contains 15 residues. The CDR3 coding sequence is TGTGCCACCAGCAGAGATAGATTGAGAGGCACTGAAGCTTTCTTT. Translating gives CATSRDRLRGTEAFF.

The genes are TRBV14 and TRBJ2-5; possible D gene TRBD2, 6 bases. The germline CDR1 and CDR2 sequences are SGHDN and FVKESK. The CDR3 has 15 residues. The V gene lost 1 base and the J gene lost 2 bases, with 11 bases spanning the gap. The CDR3 sequence is CASSQVLGGQETQYF. CDR3 coding DNA: TGTGCCAGCAGCCAAGTGTTGGGGGGTCAAGAGACCCAGTACTTC.

This rearrangement joins TRBV5-6 to TRBJ2-6; the match to TRBD1 covers 7 bases. After removal of 4 bases from V and 0 bases from J, the junction contained 13 bases not matched to a gene. The CDR3 has 19 residues. Per the germline V gene, CDR1 is SGHDT and CDR2 is YYEEEE. The CDR3 nucleotides are TGTGCCAGCAGCCCGTTACTGACAGGGTATTCCTCTGGGGCCAACGTCCTGACTTTC. Protein product: CASSPLLTGYSSGANVLTF. The variable domain in full, with the rest retrieved from reference TRBV5-6 and TRBJ2-6, is DAGVTQSPTHLIKTRGQQVTLRCSPKSGHDTVSWYQQALGQGPQFIFQYYEEEERQRGNFPDRFSGHQFPNYSSELNVNALLLGDSALYLCASSPLLTGYSSGANVLTFGAGSRLTVL.

The rearrangement joins TRBV6-6 to TRBJ1-1; possibly TRBD1 for D (6 bases). The CDR3 spans 16 residues. Germline V gene lookup returns CDR1 MNHNY and CDR2 SVGAGI (reference sequence). Deletions cut 6 bases from V and 1 base from J, with 18 bases between. The CDR3 loop reads CASRPGRGRTNTEAFF. The CDR3 region has the DNA TGTGCCAGCAGGCCCGGCAGGGGAAGGACGAACACTGAAGCTTTCTTT.

The chain carries TRBV5-1 and TRBJ2-7, with TRBD1 matching 7 bases. The V gene's germline CDR1 is SGHRS and CDR2 YFSETQ. The CDR3 spans 13 residues. The ends lost 7 bases at V and 3 bases at J; junction bases unmatched: 7. The CDR3 reads CASGRDRNYEQYF. CDR3 coding DNA: TGCGCCAGCGGCCGGGACAGAAACTACGAGCAGTACTTC.

The chain links TRBV6-5 to TRBJ2-1, with a possible D match to TRBD2 (5 bases). Germline CDR1 and CDR2: MNHEY and SVGAGI. This CDR3 has 13 amino acids. The V end lost 1 base, the J end lost 5 bases, and 6 bases lay between the germline ends. The CDR3 nucleotides read TGTGCCAGCAGTTACTTCGGGGACAATGAGCAGTTCTTC. Its protein product is CASSYFGDNEQFF.

This clone was observed once. This chain joins TRBV29-1 and TRBJ2-3; D unresolved. Germline lookup yields CDR1 SQVTM and CDR2 ANQGSEA. The CDR3 is made up of 14 amino acids. The germline V and J ends were trimmed by 4 bases and 1 base, with 12 bases remaining between them. CDR3 coding DNA: TGCAGCGTTGGAGAAACGGCGGGCACAGATACGCAGTATTTT. This translates into CSVGETAGTDTQYF.

This clone appeared once. The chain couples TRBV11-2 to TRBJ1-1, with TRBD1 as a possible D gene (6 bases). The V end lost 8 bases, the J end lost 10 bases, and 20 bases lay between the germline ends. The CDR3 is 13 amino acids. Germline V gene lookup returns CDR1 SGHAT and CDR2 FQNNGV. The CDR3 reads CASQKGGAPGAFF. The DNA for the CDR3 is TGTGCCAGCCAGAAAGGGGGGGCACCGGGAGCTTTCTTT.

The rearrangement links TRBV24-1 to TRBJ1-2, with 8 bases aligning to TRBD1. Germline CDR1 reads KGHDR; CDR2 reads SFDVKD. The CDR3 loop spans 17 amino acids. V lost 2 bases to trimming and J lost 0 bases; unmatched junction nucleotides: 7. The CDR3 DNA sequence: TGTGCCACCAGTGATTCTAGGCGGACAGGGACTAACTATGGCTACACCTTC. This gives the protein CATSDSRRTGTNYGYTF.

This chain joins TRBV27 and TRBJ1-1; TRBD1 matches at 9 bases. With V trimmed by 7 bases and J by 5 bases, 8 bases remained unmatched. CDR1 is MNHEY, CDR2 SMNVEV, per germline (reference sequence). The CDR3 is made up of 14 amino acids. This CDR3 reads CASNYRGPGTEAFF. CDR3 DNA sequence: TGTGCCAGCAACTACAGGGGGCCGGGGACTGAAGCTTTCTTT.

The chain joins TRBV7-9 to TRBJ1-1, with 10 bases lining up with TRBD1. Germline CDR1 is SEHNR and CDR2 is FQNEAQ (reference sequence). The CDR3 totals 14 residues. V gave up 4 bases and J gave up 12 bases; unmatched junction bases: 11. CDR3 loop: CASSSWDRGRRTFF. CDR3 DNA: TGTGCCAGCAGCTCATGGGACAGGGGACGGCGGACTTTCTTT. Based on the CDR3 plus reference TRBV7-9 and TRBJ1-1, the full variable domain is DTGVSQNPRHKITKRGQNVTFRCDPISEHNRLYWYRQTLGQGPEFLTYFQNEAQLEKSRLLSDRFSAERPKGSFSTLEIQRTEQGDSAMYLCASSSWDRGRRTFFGQGTRLTVV.

This rearrangement joins TRBV11-2 to TRBJ2-7; a weak D match, TRBD1 (5 bases). Germline CDR1 is SGHAT and CDR2 is FQNNGV. The V end was cut by 2 bases, the J end by 7 bases, with 15 bases between. The CDR3 contains 14 residues. This CDR3 reads CASSLLGVTGEQYF. As DNA, the CDR3 is TGTGCCAGCAGCTTACTAGGGGTGACTGGGGAGCAGTACTTC.

This clone was counted once. The V and J genes are TRBV11-2 and TRBJ2-1, with TRBD2 as a possible D gene (6 bases). The CDR3 totals 14 residues. Germline V gene data show CDR1 as SGHAT and CDR2 as FQNNGV. The ends were cut back, 3 bases at V and 6 bases at J, with 12 bases in the middle. The chain's CDR3 is CASSFAAGPNEQFF. The DNA of the CDR3 is TGTGCCAGCAGCTTTGCGGCGGGACCCAATGAGCAGTTCTTC. The entire variable domain, with the rest obtained from reference TRBV11-2 and TRBJ2-1, is as follows: EAGVAQSPRYKIIEKRQSVAFWCNPISGHATLYWYQQILGQGPKLLIQFQNNGVVDDSQLPKDRFSAERLKGVDSTLKIQPAKLEDSAVYLCASSFAAGPNEQFFGPGTRLTVL.

This chain uses TRBV6-5 with TRBJ2-1; D is undetermined. Germline CDR1 is MNHEY and CDR2 is SVGAGI. This CDR3 is built from 13 residues. Trimming left V 5 bases short and J 4 bases short, with 9 bases between. CDR3 region: CASSQQSYNEQFF. The CDR3, as DNA: TGTGCCAGCAGTCAACAGTCGTACAATGAGCAGTTCTTC.

The J gene is TRBJ2-1, the V gene TRBV11-3, with 9 bases lining up with TRBD2. The CDR3 covers 15 residues. After removal of 5 bases from V and 5 bases from J, the junction contained 7 bases not matched to a gene. CDR1 and CDR2 (germline): SGHNT, YENEEA. The CDR3 coding sequence is TGTGCCAGCAGCCAATTTAGCGGGGGTCACAATGAGCAGTTCTTC. Amino acid sequence: CASSQFSGGHNEQFF.

This clone was counted a single time. CDR3 in amino acids: CATSRDELAGEGDTQYF. CDR3 DNA sequence: TGTGCCACCAGCAGAGATGAACTAGCGGGAGAGGGTGATACGCAGTATTTT. The chain combines TRBV15 with TRBJ2-3; 11 bases line up with TRBD2. The CDR3 extends over 17 amino acids. With 0 bases clipped from V and 6 bases from J, the junction kept 8 bases outside the gene matches. Germline lookup yields CDR1 LNHNV and CDR2 YYDKDF (reference sequence). Together with reference TRBV15 and TRBJ2-3, the CDR3 gives the full variable domain: DAMVIQNPRYQVTQFGKPVTLSCSQTLNHNVMYWYQQKSSQAPKLLFHYYDKDFNNEADTPDNFQSRRPNTSFCFLDIRSPGLGDTAMYLCATSRDELAGEGDTQYFGPGTRLTVL.

Of note for this clone: It is unclear where the CDR3 begins or ends on the DNA, so no DNA is shown, and the CDR3 is as TCRdb lists it. The chain couples TRBV21-1 to TRBJ1-3; the table's D call, TRBD1, was not checked against the DNA. TRBV21-1 counts as a pseudogene. A total of 16 residues make up the CDR3, ends included. CDR3 residues: CASSKRFWAGGNTIYF.